A selection of T cell receptor beta chains follows, all from one sample in a study of T cell responses to AZD1222 COVID-19 vaccine. Produced via immunoSEQ multiplex PCR; TCRdb's table is partial and in-frame only. Of under 170,000 clones detected, roughly 90% appear once; the ten largest clones hold under 4%. The sample in question was peripheral blood, obtained 28 days after the second AZD1222 dose. These receptors were obtained from an adult who received the AZD1222 COVID-19 vaccine. CDR3s include the opening cysteine and the closing phenylalanine or tryptophan. The D gene is left open where the match is weak. Clone size is shown for a subset of rows, as once, few, many or a class of expanded clone.

>TRBV7-9|NA|TRBD1|TRBJ1-1
TGTGCCAGCAGCTTCAGACAGGGGAACACTGAAGCTTTCTTT
CASSFRQGNTEAFF
>TRBV6-1|NA|NA|TRBJ1-2
TGTGCCAGCAGTGAAAAATGGGGAATCTATGGCTACACCTTC
CASSEKWGIYGYTF
>TRBV5-1|few|NA|TRBJ1-6
TGCGCCAGCAGCTTACAGGGTCCTAATTCACCCCTCCACTTT
CASSLQGPNSPLHF
>TRBV4-1|NA|TRBD1|TRBJ1-2
TGCGCCAGCAGCCAGGGGGACAGGAGTTATGGCTACACCTTC
CASSQGDRSYGYTF
>TRBV7-7|NA|TRBD1|TRBJ1-1
TGTGCCAGCAGCCCAGGACAGGGCGCTGAAGCTTTCTTT
CASSPGQGAEAFF
>TRBV5-1|NA|TRBD2|TRBJ2-1
TGCGCCAGCAGCTTGGAGGCCGGGACTAGCCTCCATGAGCAGTTCTTC
CASSLEAGTSLHEQFF
>TRBV5-1|NA|NA|TRBJ1-5
TGCGCCAGCAGCTTGGGGCCAGCCCGACATCAGCCCCAGCATTTT
CASSLGPARHQPQHF
>TRBV7-9|NA|TRBD2|TRBJ2-7
TGTGCCAGCATTCCCGGGACTAGCCTTTCGGAGCAGTACTTC
CASIPGTSLSEQYF
>TRBV13|NA|NA|TRBJ2-1
TGTGCCAGCAGCTTAGTGGGAAGCGGAGCCCTTCGTGAGCAGTTCTTC
CASSLVGSGALREQFF
>TRBV10-2|NA|NA|TRBJ1-6
TGCGCCAGCAGTGATCAAAGGGGTAATTCACCCCTCCACTTT
CASSDQRGNSPLHF
>TRBV9|NA|TRBD1|TRBJ1-2
TGTGCCAGCAGCGTAGGGACAGGGGGGGACTATGGCTACACCTTC
CASSVGTGGDYGYTF
>TRBV2|NA|NA|TRBJ1-5
TGTGCCACCTGCCCGCAGGGGAGCGGTCAGCCCCAGCATTTT
CATCPQGSGQPQHF
>TRBV7-9|NA|NA|TRBJ1-4
TGTGCCAGCAGCTTAGAATCGTTCTCATGGGGGGAAAAACTGTTTTTT
CASSLESFSWGEKLFF
>TRBV29-1|NA|NA|TRBJ1-6
TGCAGCATCAGACACTCGGATAATTCACCCCTCCACTTT
CSIRHSDNSPLHF
>TRBV12-3/TRBV12-4|NA|NA|TRBJ2-3
TGTGCCAGCAGCCGAGGGGGAGATACGCAGTATTTT
CASSRGGDTQYF
>TRBV7-8|NA|NA|TRBJ1-2
TGTGCCAGCAGCTTAGGGCAGGGTGTTGGAGGCTACACCTTC
CASSLGQGVGGYTF
>TRBV5-1|NA|NA|TRBJ1-2
TGCGCCAGCAGCTTGCGACAGTACTATGGCTACACCTTC
CASSLRQYYGYTF
>TRBV11-2|NA|TRBD2|TRBJ2-3
TGTGCCAGCAGCCCCCTCCGGGGACTAGCGGGAGATACGCAGTATTTT
CASSPLRGLAGDTQYF
>TRBV19|NA|NA|TRBJ1-5
TGTGCCAGTAGCCCGACAGCCTCGAATCAGCCCCAGCATTTT
CASSPTASNQPQHF
>TRBV6-1|NA|NA|TRBJ1-1
TGTGCCAGTGTCCGGGGCGCGATGAACACTGAAGCTTTCTTT
CASVRGAMNTEAFF
>TRBV7-9|NA|TRBD2|TRBJ2-7
TGTGCCAGCAGCCCAGCGGGGGGGGGCAGGGATTTCTACGAGCAGTACTTC
CASSPAGGGRDFYEQYF
>TRBV1|NA|NA|TRBJ1-2
TGCACCAGCAGCCAAGATCGGGGGCGTTCTGGCTACACCTTC
CTSSQDRGRSGYTF
>TRBV6-5|once|NA|TRBJ1-1
TGTGCCAGCACCAAGGGACCTGAAGCTTTCTTT
CASTKGPEAFF
>TRBV19|NA|NA|TRBJ2-1
TGTGCCAGTATGATTCGGGGGAGTTCGAGCAATGAGCAGTTCTTC
CASMIRGSSSNEQFF
>TRBV30|NA|NA|TRBJ1-2
TGTGCCTGGATGGGCCGGGTGGAGTCGGGCTACACCTTC
CAWMGRVESGYTF
>TRBV18|NA|NA|TRBJ1-2
TGTGCCAGCTCCCCCCGGGGCAGAGGCTCCGATGGCTACACCTTC
CASSPRGRGSDGYTF
>TRBV7-8|once|NA|TRBJ1-5
TGTGCCAGCAGCCCCGACAGATACAATCAGCCCCAGCATTTT
CASSPDRYNQPQHF
>TRBV7-9|NA|TRBD1|TRBJ2-7
TGTGCCAGCAGCCTGGTGGGGACAGGGGCTAACGAGCAGTACTTC
CASSLVGTGANEQYF
>TRBV29-1|NA|TRBD1|TRBJ2-7
TGCAGCGTTGGCGGACAGGTATCCTACGAGCAGTACTTC
CSVGGQVSYEQYF
>TRBV9|NA|NA|TRBJ2-7
TGTGCCAGCAGCGTAGCTGAAGGTGGCGAGCAGTACTTC
CASSVAEGGEQYF
>TRBV6-5|NA|NA|TRBJ1-2
TGTGCCAGCAGCGCCAGGGGAGGCTATGGCTACACCTTC
CASSARGGYGYTF
>TRBV7-9|NA|NA|TRBJ2-6
TGTGCCAGCAGCCTTTTCGGACAGCACTCTGGGGCCAACGTCCTGACTTTC
CASSLFGQHSGANVLTF
>TRBV18|NA|TRBD1|TRBJ1-1
TGTGCCAGCTCACCATCTCGGGACAGGGGGCTGAACACTGAAGCTTTCTTT
CASSPSRDRGLNTEAFF
>TRBV7-6|NA|NA|TRBJ2-2
TGTGCCAGCAGCCTGGGACTCCTCACCGGGGAGCTGTTTTTT
CASSLGLLTGELFF
>TRBV7-9|NA|NA|TRBJ2-7
TGTGCCAGCGGGTTAGCGAGCTCCTACGAGCAGTACTTC
CASGLASSYEQYF
>TRBV7-6|few|TRBD1|TRBJ2-5
TGTGCCAGCAGCTTTTCGGACAGGGGTGGTCGAGAGACCCAGTACTTC
CASSFSDRGGRETQYF
>TRBV3-1/TRBV3-2|NA|NA|TRBJ2-1
TGTGCCAGCAGCCAGGGGGGGCGGGAGAAGGGGAATGAGCAGTTCTTC
CASSQGGREKGNEQFF
>TRBV6-5|NA|NA|TRBJ1-5
TGTGCCAGCAGTTACTCCCAGTCCCACAGCGATATGCATTTT
CASSYSQSHSDMHF
>TRBV6-5|once|NA|TRBJ1-6
TGTGCCAGCAGCCCGGTGGGACTTCGTTCACCCCTCCACTTT
CASSPVGLRSPLHF
>TRBV4-2|NA|NA|TRBJ2-7
TGTGCCAGCAGCCAAGAGGGGGCAGGGGACTACGAGCAGTACTTC
CASSQEGAGDYEQYF
>TRBV15|NA|NA|TRBJ1-2
TGTGCCACCAGCGGACTCCGGGGGTCTGGCTACACCTTC
CATSGLRGSGYTF
>TRBV19|NA|TRBD1|TRBJ1-1
TGTGCCAGTCAACACAGGGGCCAGAACACTGAAGCTTTCTTT
CASQHRGQNTEAFF
>TRBV3-1/TRBV3-2|NA|NA|TRBJ2-1
TGTGCCAGCAACAACCTAGGACAGAGATCCTACAATGAGCAGTTCTTC
CASNNLGQRSYNEQFF
>TRBV19|NA|NA|TRBJ1-5
TGTGCCAGTAGTATATCTTCGACCCAGCATTTT
CASSISSTQHF
>TRBV15|NA|NA|TRBJ2-3
TGTGCCACCAGCAGAGTTACAGACCCTTCGGATACGCAGTATTTT
CATSRVTDPSDTQYF